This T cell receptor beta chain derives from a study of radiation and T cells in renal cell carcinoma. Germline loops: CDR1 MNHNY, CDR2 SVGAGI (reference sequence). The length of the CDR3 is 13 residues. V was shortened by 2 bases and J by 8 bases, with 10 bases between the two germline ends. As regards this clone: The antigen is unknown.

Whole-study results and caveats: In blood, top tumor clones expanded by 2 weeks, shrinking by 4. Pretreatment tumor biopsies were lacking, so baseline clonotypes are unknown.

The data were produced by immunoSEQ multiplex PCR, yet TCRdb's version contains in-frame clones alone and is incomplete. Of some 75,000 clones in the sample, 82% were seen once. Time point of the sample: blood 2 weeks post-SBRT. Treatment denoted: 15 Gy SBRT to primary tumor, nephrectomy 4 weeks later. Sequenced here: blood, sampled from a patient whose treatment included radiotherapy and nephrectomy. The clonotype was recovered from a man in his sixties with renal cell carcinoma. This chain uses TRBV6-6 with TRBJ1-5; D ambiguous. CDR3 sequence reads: CASSYVTGKPQHF. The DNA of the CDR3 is TGTGCCAGCAGTTACGTCACGGGTAAGCCCCAGCATTTT.